This entry lists 32 T cell receptor beta chains sequenced from one sample in a study of blood T cell repertoires in COVID-19. The method was immunoSEQ multiplex PCR; TCRdb's version includes in-frame clones alone and lacks a portion of them. The sample consists of about 140,000 clones, 77% of them appearing once. The sample was peripheral blood. These receptors all come from a woman aged 45-65 years with active or convalescent COVID-19.

In this sample, this clone turned up a few times. J is TRBJ1-2 and V is TRBV5-1; a weak D match, TRBD1 (5 bases). The CDR3 runs 16 residues. Germline V gene data show CDR1 as SGHRS and CDR2 as YFSETQ. V lost 3 bases and J 6 bases, leaving 21 bases between the germline ends. Here the CDR3 reads CASSSDPFGRGDGYTF. The CDR3 coding sequence is TGCGCCAGCAGCTCCGACCCCTTCGGGAGGGGCGATGGCTACACCTTC.

The DNA of the CDR3 is TGTGCCAGCAGCTTAACCGGAGAGGGCTACAATGAGCAGTTCTTC. This sequence encodes CASSLTGEGYNEQFF. V and J are TRBV11-3 and TRBJ2-1; D is possibly TRBD2 (5 bases). The germline V gene has CDR1 SGHNT and CDR2 YENEEA. V was clipped by 2 bases and J by 3 bases, with 11 bases between them. There are 15 residues in the CDR3.

This CDR3 reads CASSGDRVSNTEAFF. As DNA, the CDR3 is TGTGCCAGCAGCGGCGACAGGGTAAGTAACACTGAAGCTTTCTTT. The rearrangement joins TRBV21-1 to TRBJ1-1; the table calls TRBD1, which could not be checked here. TRBV21-1 is an annotated pseudogene. This CDR3 comprises 15 residues.

This clone was counted only a few times. The J gene is TRBJ2-7, the V gene TRBV4-3; possible D gene TRBD1, 6 bases. V was cut by 0 bases and J by 2 bases, with 11 bases left in between. The V gene's germline CDR1 is LGHNA and CDR2 YSLEER. The CDR3 sequence is 15 residues long. The CDR3 protein is CASSQEWTEAYEQYF. In DNA form, the CDR3 reads TGCGCCAGCAGCCAAGAATGGACAGAAGCCTACGAGCAGTACTTC.

Written as DNA, the CDR3 is TGTGCCACCCGACTAGCGGGGAGCACAGATACGCAGTATTTT. Its protein is CATRLAGSTDTQYF. This chain uses TRBV6-6 with TRBJ2-3; 11 positions match TRBD2. Germline V gene sequence: CDR1 MNHNY, CDR2 SVGAGI (reference sequence). The CDR3 has 14 amino acids. Trimming cost V 10 bases and J 0 bases; bases outside gene matches: 3.

This CDR3 is CASSSIGSSYNEQFF. The DNA of the CDR3 is TGTGCCAGTAGTTCAATCGGGAGCTCCTACAATGAGCAGTTCTTC. This chain connects TRBV19 to TRBJ2-1, with D tentatively TRBD2 (6 bases). The CDR3 length is 15 residues. V was pared by 5 bases and J by 0 bases, with 11 bases between. Germline loops: CDR1 LNHDA, CDR2 SQIVND (reference sequence).

Only a few counts were recorded for this clone. The CDR3 sequence: CASSQALNTEAFF. CDR3 DNA: TGCGCCAGCAGCCAGGCCCTGAACACTGAAGCTTTCTTT. This sequence joins TRBV5-1 and TRBJ1-1; D unresolved. Trimming shortened V by 4 bases and J by 0 bases, and 7 bases separated the two germline ends. Germline CDR1 and CDR2: SGHRS and YFSETQ. This CDR3 comprises 13 residues.

The chain couples TRBV7-9 to TRBJ2-7; 8 bases line up with TRBD1. The junction had 6 bases not matched to a gene; V was cut back by 6 bases and J by 5 bases. The CDR3 runs to 13 residues. CDR1 SEHNR and CDR2 FQNEAQ come from the germline V gene (reference sequence). CDR3 bases: TGTGCCAGCAGTTACGGACAGGGCGACGAGCAGTACTTC. Translated: CASSYGQGDEQYF.

The chain joins TRBV7-2 to TRBJ2-3; 9 bases agree with TRBD2. The CDR3 spans 17 residues. Germline V gene data show CDR1 as SGHTA and CDR2 as FQGNSA. V lost 5 bases to trimming and J lost 3 bases; unmatched junction nucleotides: 12. The CDR3 region is CASSLQGAGGPTDTQYF. The CDR3 bases are TGTGCCAGCAGCCTCCAAGGGGCGGGAGGGCCGACAGATACGCAGTATTTT. Variable domain in full (rest from reference TRBV7-2 and TRBJ2-3): GAGVSQSPSNKVTEKGKDVELRCDPISGHTALYWYRQSLGQGLEFLIYFQGNSAPDKSGLPSDRFSAERTGGSVSTLTIQRTQQEDSAVYLCASSLQGAGGPTDTQYFGPGTRLTVL.

This chain links TRBV20-1 with TRBJ2-5; 14 bases are shared with TRBD2. Trimming cost V 3 bases and J 5 bases; bases outside gene matches: 8. Per germline, CDR1 DFQATT and CDR2 SNEGSKA (reference sequence). CDR3 length equals 16 residues. The CDR3 loop is CSASSGLAGVLETQYF. DNA for the CDR3: TGCAGTGCTAGTTCGGGACTAGCGGGAGTTTTGGAGACCCAGTACTTC.

The gene calls are TRBV4-2 and TRBJ2-1; 15 nucleotides align to TRBD2. V trimming: 1 base; J trimming: 4 bases; junction bases outside the gene matches: 5. The CDR3 consists of 18 residues. Germline CDR1 is LGHNA and CDR2 is YNFKEQ. DNA of the CDR3: TGTGCCAGCAGCCAAGCTGGGACTAGCGGGAGGTTGTACAATGAGCAGTTCTTC. Translated: CASSQAGTSGRLYNEQFF.

CDR3: CASSLDAARTDTQYF. CDR3 sequence (DNA): TGCGCCAGCAGCTTGGATGCAGCGCGCACAGATACGCAGTATTTT. This chain links TRBV5-1 with TRBJ2-3; D gene unclear. There are 15 residues in the CDR3. Germline CDR1 reads SGHRS; CDR2 reads YFSETQ. V lost 0 bases and J lost 1, with 9 bases in between.

The V call is TRBV21-1, the J call TRBJ2-7; the table names TRBD2, a call not compared with the DNA. TRBV21-1 is designated a pseudogene. The CDR3 length is 16 residues. Written as DNA, the CDR3 is TGTGCCAGCAGCAAAGGGGCGGGAGGGCGGCCCTACGAGCAGTACTTC. Its protein product is CASSKGAGGRPYEQYF.

This clone has only a few counts. This rearrangement joins TRBV30 to TRBJ1-4; tentative D call: TRBD1 (5 bases). The V gene lost 0 bases and the J gene lost 6 bases, with 14 bases spanning the gap. The CDR3 totals 15 residues. Germline CDR1 and CDR2: GTSNPN and SVGIG (reference sequence). CDR3 in DNA: TGTGCCTGGAGTGTAACGGGGGAGAGGGATGAAAAACTGTTTTTT. As protein: CAWSVTGERDEKLFF. Full variable domain (missing parts from reference TRBV30 and TRBJ1-4): SQTIHQWPATLVQPVGSPLSLECTVEGTSNPNLYWYRQAAGRGLQLLFYSVGIGQISSEVPQNLSASRPQDRQFILSSKKLLLSDSGFYLCAWSVTGERDEKLFFGSGTQLSVL.

The chain employs TRBV19 and TRBJ1-5; D is possibly TRBD1 (6 bases). There are 14 residues in the CDR3. With 6 bases removed from V and 5 bases from J, the gap between germline ends came to 14 bases. The V gene's germline CDR1 is LNHDA and CDR2 SQIVND (reference sequence). The CDR3 protein is CASSIQGGDQPQHF. The CDR3 nucleotides are TGTGCCAGTAGCATACAGGGAGGGGATCAGCCCCAGCATTTT.

The J gene is TRBJ1-2, the V gene TRBV4-3; perhaps TRBD1 as D (6 bases). The V end was cut by 0 bases, the J end by 4 bases, with 15 bases between. Germline CDR1 and CDR2: LGHNA and YSLEER. This CDR3 comprises 16 residues. This CDR3 is CASSQDNLRRGYGYTF. CDR3 bases: TGCGCCAGCAGCCAAGATAATCTTCGCAGGGGCTATGGCTACACCTTC.

This chain joins TRBV7-2 and TRBJ2-5; 7 bases fit TRBD2. CDR1 SGHTA and CDR2 FQGNSA come from the germline V gene. J was trimmed by 2 bases and V by 2 bases; bases with no gene match: 8. The CDR3 is 16 residues long. In DNA, the CDR3 is TGTGCCAGCAGCTTAAGTTATATGGGGGGGCAAGAGACCCAGTACTTC. Translating it yields CASSLSYMGGQETQYF.

This chain connects TRBV28 to TRBJ1-6; D may be TRBD1 (5 bases). V was pared by 7 bases and J by 5 bases, with 12 bases between. Germline assignment: CDR1 MDHEN and CDR2 SYDVKM. The CDR3 is 14 residues long. CDR3 bases: TGTGCCAGCACCCTGGGACTTAATAATTCACCCCTCCACTTT. This codes for CASTLGLNNSPLHF.

The chain is built from TRBV6-5 and TRBJ2-6, with D unclear. Trimming removed 7 bases from V and 0 bases from J, with 10 bases in between. Germline lookup yields CDR1 MNHEY and CDR2 SVGAGI. The CDR3 is 15 residues long. This CDR3 reads CASKVRNSGANVLTF. In DNA form, the CDR3 reads TGTGCCAGCAAAGTCAGGAACTCTGGGGCCAACGTCCTGACTTTC.

The rearrangement links TRBV11-3 to TRBJ2-1; 9 bases match TRBD1. The CDR3 contains 15 residues. The V gene's germline CDR1 is SGHNT and CDR2 YENEEA. V shed 5 bases and J 5 bases; nucleotides not matched to a gene: 7. The CDR3 reads CASSSRDRVNNEQFF. CDR3 nucleotide sequence: TGTGCCAGCAGCAGCCGGGACAGGGTCAACAATGAGCAGTTCTTC.

The rearrangement joins TRBV5-4 to TRBJ1-3, with D unresolved. The CDR3 loop spans 15 amino acids. V dropped 0 bases and J dropped 0 bases, with 7 bases sitting between them. The germline gives CDR1 SGHNT, CDR2 YYREEE (reference sequence). CDR3 loop: CASSLEPHSGNTIYF. The DNA of the CDR3 is TGTGCCAGCAGCTTGGAGCCTCACTCTGGAAACACCATATATTTT. Looking up the rest from reference TRBV5-4 and TRBJ1-3 gives the full variable domain: ETGVTQSPTHLIKTRGQQVTLRCSSQSGHNTVSWYQQALGQGPQFIFQYYREEENGRGNFPPRFSGLQFPNYSSELNVNALELDDSALYLCASSLEPHSGNTIYFGEGSWLTVV.

This clone was observed a few times. This chain connects TRBV5-6 to TRBJ2-7, with TRBD1 matching 9 bases. Germline lookup yields CDR1 SGHDT and CDR2 YYEEEE. Trimming took 2 bases from V and 2 from J; bases not matched to a gene: 5. CDR3 size: 15 residues. CDR3 residues: CASSFGQGPTYEQYF. The CDR3 nucleotides are TGTGCCAGCAGCTTTGGACAGGGGCCAACCTACGAGCAGTACTTC. Full variable domain (remainder filled in from reference TRBV5-6 and TRBJ2-7): DAGVTQSPTHLIKTRGQQVTLRCSPKSGHDTVSWYQQALGQGPQFIFQYYEEEERQRGNFPDRFSGHQFPNYSSELNVNALLLGDSALYLCASSFGQGPTYEQYFGPGTRLTVT.

The table lists this clone with a count of one. This chain links TRBV12-3 or TRBV12-4 with TRBJ1-2, with 7 bases aligning to TRBD1. The CDR3 loop spans 13 amino acids. Losses at the gene ends were 6 bases for V and 8 bases for J; bases not matched to a gene: 9. CDR3 coding DNA: TGTGCCAGCAGCTCAGACAGGGCGGCGGGCTACACCTTC. Residues: CASSSDRAAGYTF.

This chain links TRBV6-2 or TRBV6-3 with TRBJ1-1, with 8 bases aligning to TRBD1. The CDR3 contains 14 residues. The V gene end was trimmed by 1 base and the J gene end by 5 bases; junction bases not matched to a gene: 3. Germline values: CDR1 MNHEY, CDR2 SVGEGT. The chain's CDR3 is CASSYLDRETEAFF. As DNA, the CDR3 is TGTGCCAGCAGTTACTTGGACAGGGAAACTGAAGCTTTCTTT.

The CDR3 here is CASSIAQGRMNTEAFF. CDR3 coding DNA: TGTGCCAGTAGTATAGCGCAGGGTCGTATGAACACTGAAGCTTTCTTT. This rearrangement joins TRBV19 to TRBJ1-1; perhaps TRBD1 as D (5 bases). Trimming cost V 1 base and J 0 bases, with 12 bases left between them. The V gene's germline CDR1 is LNHDA and CDR2 SQIVND (reference sequence). The CDR3 spans 16 residues.

The CDR3 protein is CASSLNQGKREKLFF. In nucleotides, the CDR3 is TGTGCCAGCAGCCTTAATCAGGGGAAGAGGGAAAAACTGTTTTTT. The genes are TRBV5-4 and TRBJ1-4, with D tentatively TRBD1 (6 bases). Germline values: CDR1 SGHNT, CDR2 YYREEE (reference sequence). V shed 4 bases and J shed 8 bases, with 18 bases lying between them. The CDR3 has 15 residues.

The chain carries TRBV6-1 and TRBJ2-3, with 9 bases that match TRBD2. Germline loops: CDR1 MNHNS, CDR2 SASEGT. V shed 1 base, J shed 6 bases, and the junction held 8 bases outside the gene matches. The CDR3 contains 16 residues. CDR3 coding DNA: TGTGCCAGCAGTGAAGGGGTTAGCGGGGGACAGGATACGCAGTATTTT. Protein: CASSEGVSGGQDTQYF.

Here the CDR3 reads CASSPRTSGGFDNEQFF. The CDR3 DNA is TGCGCCAGCAGCCCGCGGACTAGCGGGGGCTTCGACAATGAGCAGTTCTTC. The chain employs TRBV5-1 and TRBJ2-1, with 13 bases fitting TRBD2. J was trimmed by 5 bases and V by 4 bases; bases with no gene match: 9. The CDR3 covers 17 residues. The germline gives CDR1 SGHRS, CDR2 YFSETQ.

The rearrangement joins TRBV12-3 or TRBV12-4 to TRBJ2-7; D is ambiguous. The CDR3 totals 13 residues. Trimming pared 6 bases from V and 1 base from J, leaving 10 bases between. The CDR3 region has the DNA TGTGCCAGCAGCTCTCGAGGTTCCTACGAGCAGTACTTC. Protein: CASSSRGSYEQYF.

The rearrangement uses TRBV28 and TRBJ1-4; TRBD1 matches at 9 bases. Germline CDR1 MDHEN, CDR2 SYDVKM. The CDR3 runs to 14 residues. The V gene end was trimmed by 4 bases and the J gene end by 10 bases; junction bases not matched to a gene: 7. As DNA, the CDR3 is TGTGCCAGCAGTTCTCGGACAGGGGAAGGAAAACTGTTTTTT. Amino acids: CASSSRTGEGKLFF.

This chain links TRBV3-1 (or the pseudogene TRBV3-2) with TRBJ2-7; TRBD2 aligns across 8 bases. The CDR3 is 15 amino acids. Trimming removed 0 bases from V and 5 bases from J; junction bases left unmatched: 6. From germline, CDR1 is LGHDT and CDR2 YNNKEL (reference sequence). The CDR3 region has the DNA TGTGCCAGCAGCCAAGAGGGGACTAGATCGGACGAGCAGTACTTC. It codes for CASSQEGTRSDEQYF.

This clone was detected only once. The chain couples TRBV30 to TRBJ1-3; 7 positions agree with TRBD1. The trim removed 3 bases at V and 4 bases at J, leaving 12 bases unmatched. The CDR3 covers 16 residues. Germline loops: CDR1 GTSNPN, CDR2 SVGIG (reference sequence). CDR3 protein: CAWSVTGEGRGNTIYF. CDR3 in DNA: TGTGCCTGGAGCGTCACAGGGGAAGGAAGGGGAAACACCATATATTTT.